Here is one TCR beta chain with its context. The data derive from a study of blood T cell repertoires in COVID-19. In the study overall: The origin of the acute and convalescent COVID-19 samples was the United States, Italy and Spain. Nucleic acid was either cDNA or gDNA, and it came from T cells, B-cell-depleted T cells, or PBMCs.

The study recruited people aged 18 to 89 years across more than 20 US areas. The germline CDR1 and CDR2 sequences are MNHEY and SVGAGI. V was cut by 5 bases and J by 9 bases, with 19 bases left in between. This CDR3 is 14 amino acids long. Per the study methods: Cell counts per sample came from amplifying reference gene primers. The assay was immunoSEQ multiplex PCR, and TCRdb's table has in-frame clones only and misses some. D and trimming were read from the DNA, whereas the V and J calls and clone size are those reported in that table. The table includes more than 200,000 clones, around 90% detected once.

The V and J genes are TRBV6-5 and TRBJ1-1; D possibly corresponds to TRBD1 (5 bases). This receptor was taken from a woman aged 18-35 years who had recovered from COVID-19. The source material was PBMCs or T cells enriched from blood (not recorded which). The CDR3 loop reads CASSKTGGVSQAFF. The CDR3, as DNA: TGTGCCAGCAGTAAAACCGGGGGGGTTTCGCAAGCTTTCTTT.